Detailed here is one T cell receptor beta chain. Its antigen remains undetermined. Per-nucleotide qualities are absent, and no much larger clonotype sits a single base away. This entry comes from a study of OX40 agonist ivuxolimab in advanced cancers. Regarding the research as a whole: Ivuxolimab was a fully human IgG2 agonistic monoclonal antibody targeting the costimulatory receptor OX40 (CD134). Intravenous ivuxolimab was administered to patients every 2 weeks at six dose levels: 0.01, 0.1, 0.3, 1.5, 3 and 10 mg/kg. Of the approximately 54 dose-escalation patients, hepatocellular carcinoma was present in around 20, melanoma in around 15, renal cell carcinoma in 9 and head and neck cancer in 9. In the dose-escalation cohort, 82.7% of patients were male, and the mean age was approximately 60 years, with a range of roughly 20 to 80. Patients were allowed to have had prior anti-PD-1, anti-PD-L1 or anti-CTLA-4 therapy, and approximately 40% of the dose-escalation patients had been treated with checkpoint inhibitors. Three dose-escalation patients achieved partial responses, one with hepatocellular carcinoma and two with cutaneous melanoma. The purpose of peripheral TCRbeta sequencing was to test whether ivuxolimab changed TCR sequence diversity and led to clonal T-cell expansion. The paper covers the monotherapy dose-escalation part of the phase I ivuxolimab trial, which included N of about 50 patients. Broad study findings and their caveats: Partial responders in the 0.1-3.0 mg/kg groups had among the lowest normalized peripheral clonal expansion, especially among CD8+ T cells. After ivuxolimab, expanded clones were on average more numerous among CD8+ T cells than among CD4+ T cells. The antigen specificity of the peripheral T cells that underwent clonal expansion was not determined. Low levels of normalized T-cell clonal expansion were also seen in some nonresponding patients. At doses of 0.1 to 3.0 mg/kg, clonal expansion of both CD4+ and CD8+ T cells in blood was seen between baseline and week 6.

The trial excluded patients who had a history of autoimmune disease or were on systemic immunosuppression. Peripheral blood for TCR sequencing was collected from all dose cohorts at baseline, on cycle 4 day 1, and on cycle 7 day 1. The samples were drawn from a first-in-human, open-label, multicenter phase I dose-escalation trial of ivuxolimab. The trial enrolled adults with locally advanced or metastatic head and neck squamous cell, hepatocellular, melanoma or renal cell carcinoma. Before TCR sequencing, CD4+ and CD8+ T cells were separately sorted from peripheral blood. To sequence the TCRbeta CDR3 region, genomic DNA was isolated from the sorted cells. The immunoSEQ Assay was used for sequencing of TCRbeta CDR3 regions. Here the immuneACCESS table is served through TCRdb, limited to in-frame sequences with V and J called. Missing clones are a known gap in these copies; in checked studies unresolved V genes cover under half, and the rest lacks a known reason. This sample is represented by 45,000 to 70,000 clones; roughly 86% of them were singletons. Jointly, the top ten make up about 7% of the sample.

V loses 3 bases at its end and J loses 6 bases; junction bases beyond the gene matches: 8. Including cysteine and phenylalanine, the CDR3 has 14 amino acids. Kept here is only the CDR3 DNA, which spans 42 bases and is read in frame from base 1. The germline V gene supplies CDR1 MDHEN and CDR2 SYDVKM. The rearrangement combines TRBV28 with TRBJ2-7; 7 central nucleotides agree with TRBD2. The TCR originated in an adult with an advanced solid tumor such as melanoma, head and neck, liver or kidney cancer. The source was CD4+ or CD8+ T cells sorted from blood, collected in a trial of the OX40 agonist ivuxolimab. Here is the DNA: TGTGCCAGCAGTTTTATTGCGGGAGCCCGCGAGCAGTACTTC. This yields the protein CASSFIAGAREQYF.